This entry describes one TCR beta chain. Antigen unknown. This sample stems from a study of cytomegalovirus exposure and HLA in healthy donors. For the study at large: Around 80 million unique TCR sequences came from HLA-typed donors in an early release. Researchers found that about 84% of a few hundred genotyped donors fell within the Caucasian-associated ancestry cluster.

PCR amplification relied on 60 Vbeta primers (plus 13 Jbeta primers). Sequencing used immunoSEQ multiplex PCR; TCRdb keeps in-frame clones, though not all of them. The data hold around 81,000 clones, with 63% observed a single time. Trimming cost V 5 bases and J 3 bases, with 11 bases left between them. The CDR3 is made up of 13 amino acids. Per the germline V gene, CDR1 is SEHNR and CDR2 is FQNEAQ (reference sequence). General study findings and limits: The authors considered a cluster of highly shared sequence variants likely to be a sequencing artifact.

The sample comprised PBMCs. This receptor was obtained from a young man in good health and CMV-seropositive. The chain employs TRBV7-9 and TRBJ2-7; D not resolved. The CDR3 DNA reads as TGTGCCAGCAGCCCACTGTCGGGCTACGAGCAGTACTTC. This encodes CASSPLSGYEQYF.